The 10 T cell receptor beta chains in this list originate from one sample, sequenced in a study of long-term antiretroviral therapy in people with HIV. The authors ran the immunoSEQ assay, v3.0, at survey level. Some clones are missing from TCRdb's copy, which holds only in-frame ones; the method was immunoSEQ multiplex PCR. The data hold some 47,000 clones, with roughly 95% observed a single time. The specimen was unsorted PBMCs, collected 3.7 years after starting antiretroviral therapy. These receptors were collected from a woman aged 45 to 65 with HIV.

The J gene is TRBJ1-1, the V gene TRBV6-5, with 9 bases that match TRBD1. This CDR3 is 14 amino acids long. In germline, CDR1 is MNHEY, CDR2 SVGAGI. The V and J ends lost 10 bases and 1 base, in that order; junction bases with no gene match: 7. In DNA, the CDR3 is TGTGCCATCAAACAGGGGGCGACGAACACTGAAGCTTTCTTT. Translated: CAIKQGATNTEAFF.

The rearrangement joins TRBV11-2 to TRBJ2-2, with 8 bases that match TRBD1. Germline trimming cut 10 bases from V and 9 bases from J; bases unmatched to any gene: 10. Germline CDR1 and CDR2: SGHAT and FQNNGV. This CDR3 comprises 13 residues. The CDR3 sequence: CATRTGRNRELFF. DNA of the CDR3: TGTGCCACCCGGACAGGGAGAAACAGGGAGCTGTTTTTT.

This clone was seen a single time. The V and J genes are TRBV9 and TRBJ2-1; D call uncertain. Trimming shortened V by 4 bases and J by 7 bases, and 24 bases separated the two germline ends. Germline assignment: CDR1 SGDLS and CDR2 YYNGEE. This CDR3 has 17 residues. The CDR3 DNA reads as TGTGCCAGCAGCCCAGGACCGGAAGGGCCTCCTATGAATGAGCAGTTCTTC. It specifies CASSPGPEGPPMNEQFF.

This chain joins TRBV7-9 and TRBJ1-2; 7 nucleotides agree with TRBD1. This CDR3 region has 16 residues. Germline V gene data show CDR1 as SEHNR and CDR2 as FQNEAQ (reference sequence). V gave up 5 bases and J gave up 4 bases; unmatched junction bases: 13. In nucleotides, the CDR3 is TGTGCCAGCAGCCACAGACAGGGCGTCGTCTTCTATGGCTACACCTTC. This translates into CASSHRQGVVFYGYTF.

This clone occurred once. The chain links TRBV27 to TRBJ2-1; 11 bases map to TRBD1. CDR3 length: 14 residues. V was clipped by 4 bases and J by 8 bases; unmatched bases: 4. Germline CDR1 MNHEY, CDR2 SMNVEV (reference sequence). DNA of the CDR3: TGTGCCAGCAGTTCGGACAGGGGGCAGGATGAGCAGTTCTTC. It specifies CASSSDRGQDEQFF.

The chain recombines TRBV7-3 with TRBJ2-1; D tentatively reads TRBD1 or TRBD2 (6 bases each). V was clipped by 2 bases and J by 3 bases, with 11 bases between them. CDR3 length equals 15 residues. Germline loops: CDR1 SGHTA, CDR2 FQGTGA. CDR3 region: CASSLGGGRYNEQFF. DNA for the CDR3: TGTGCCAGCAGCTTAGGAGGGGGGCGCTACAATGAGCAGTTCTTC.

This CDR3 is CASTDERTETQYF. CDR3 nucleotide sequence: TGTGCCAGCACTGATGAGCGGACCGAGACCCAGTACTTC. The gene calls are TRBV2 and TRBJ2-5, with D possibly TRBD2 on 5 matching bases. The V gene lost 7 bases and the J gene lost 5 bases, with 14 bases spanning the gap. The CDR3 is 13 residues long. The germline gives CDR1 SNHLY, CDR2 FYNNEI.

V usage is TRBV27 and J usage is TRBJ1-2; 8 nucleotides match TRBD1. The CDR3 spans 15 residues. The V and J ends lost 4 bases and 1 base, in that order; junction bases with no gene match: 5. Germline CDR1 is MNHEY and CDR2 is SMNVEV (reference sequence). The CDR3 sequence: CASSSQGAHNYGYTF. Here the CDR3 DNA reads TGTGCCAGCAGTTCTCAGGGGGCTCATAACTATGGCTACACCTTC.

The chain links TRBV20-1 to TRBJ2-5; D is undetermined. Trimming pared 5 bases from V and 5 bases from J, leaving 9 bases between. The CDR3 contains 11 residues. Germline loops: CDR1 DFQATT, CDR2 SNEGSKA (reference sequence). The CDR3 nucleotides are TGCAGTGCTCGTCTGATGGAGACCCAGTACTTC. Its protein is CSARLMETQYF.

V and J are TRBV7-9 and TRBJ2-7; TRBD2 aligns across 7 bases. V gave up 7 bases and J gave up 0 bases; unmatched junction bases: 9. Germline V gene lookup returns CDR1 SEHNR and CDR2 FQNEAQ (reference sequence). The CDR3 is 15 residues long. The CDR3 DNA sequence: TGTGCCAGCACCATGCTGGGGGGGAGCTCCTACGAGCAGTACTTC. Residues: CASTMLGGSSYEQYF. The variable domain in full, with the rest retrieved from reference TRBV7-9 and TRBJ2-7, is DTGVSQNPRHKITKRGQNVTFRCDPISEHNRLYWYRQTLGQGPEFLTYFQNEAQLEKSRLLSDRFSAERPKGSFSTLEIQRTEQGDSAMYLCASTMLGGSSYEQYFGPGTRLTVT.